The sequence of this TCR beta chain was determined in a study of regulatory T cells in long-lasting Graves disease. About the research overall: New Graves' disease cases had less than 3 months of antithyroid drugs.

The authors built TCR beta libraries using iRepertoire HTBI primers and Arm-PCR of CDR3 regions. TCRdb called the multiplex PCR reads again in MiXCR, with one record for every CDR3 protein. The data contain about 540,000 distinct CDR3 sequences, about 14% of them singletons. Time point indicated: newly diagnosed GD, antithyroid drugs for less than 3 months. Isolated PBMC RNA provided the starting material for the TCR library. American Thyroid Association guidelines were used to diagnose Graves' disease. The trim removed 1 base at V and 9 bases at J, leaving 8 bases unmatched. Per the germline V gene, CDR1 is SGDLS and CDR2 is YYNGEE. This CDR3 is built from 16 residues. This clonotype was recorded a few times. The sample was also reused in another study, on T cells in Graves' hyperthyroidism and ophthalmopathy. Per that paper: Researchers report that a 13 V-J model separated ophthalmopathy from stable hyperthyroidism.

This chain connects TRBV9 to TRBJ1-6; 9 bases agree with TRBD1. Sequenced here: peripheral blood mononuclear cells (PBMCs), sampled at new diagnosis, from a patient treated with antithyroid drugs. The clonotype was recovered from a man in his thirties or forties with Graves disease. DNA of the CDR3: TGTGCCAGCAGCGTAACCGGGACAGGGACTAGTTCACCCCTCCACTTT. This encodes CASSVTGTGTSSPLHF.